This T cell receptor beta chain was obtained from a study of PD-L1 blockade in urothelial cancer. The ends were cut back, 3 bases at V and 0 bases at J, with 17 bases in the middle. Germline CDR1 is SGDLS and CDR2 is YYNGEE. This CDR3 has 17 residues. Sequenced by immunoSEQ multiplex PCR; TCRdb stores in-frame clones only, minus some. The sample lists tens of thousands of clones, about 80% occurring once. The rearrangement uses TRBV9 and TRBJ2-3, with D maybe TRBD1 (6 bases). The receptor was isolated from a man aged 65 to 79 with urothelial cancer. Sample: PBMCs, taken around atezolizumab (anti-PD-L1) treatment. The CDR3 nucleotides are TGTGCCAGCAGCGCCCCCAGGACAGCCGCTAGCACAGATACGCAGTATTTT. It is translated as CASSAPRTAASTDTQYF.